This is a list of T cell receptor beta chains from one sample in a study of cytomegalovirus exposure and HLA in healthy donors. The protocol was immunoSEQ multiplex PCR, while the TCRdb copy is restricted to in-frame clones and leaves out a portion. The table has 85,000 to 100,000 clones, about four fifths seen once. The source material was PBMCs. The receptors originated from a woman aged 18-35 years in good health and CMV-seropositive. The CDR3 runs from the conserved cysteine through the conserved F or W. A D gene is named only where the DNA matches it firmly. Rows give clone size only sometimes, using once, few, many, or a class for an expanded clone.

CSAWHGQGYTF | TGCAGTGCGTGGCACGGACAGGGCTACACCTTC | - | - | TRBJ1-2 | TRBV20-1 | 11
CASRRLAGGTTSYNEQFF | TGCGCCAGCAGGCGACTAGCGGGGGGGACGACCTCTTACAATGAGCAGTTCTTC | TRBD2 | - | TRBJ2-1 | TRBV5-1 | 18
CASSPQGGSGNTIYF | TGTGCCAGCAGCCCGCAGGGTGGCTCTGGAAACACCATATATTTT | - | - | TRBJ1-3 | TRBV5-6 | 15
CASSLSRPGEDGYTF | TGCGCCAGCAGCTTGTCTCGCCCGGGGGAGGATGGCTACACCTTC | - | - | TRBJ1-2 | TRBV5-1 | 15
CASSIYGGSNQPQHF | TGTGCCAGTAGTATTTACGGAGGTAGCAATCAGCCCCAGCATTTT | - | - | TRBJ1-5 | TRBV19 | 15
CASSLPDRVNGEAFF | TGTGCCAGCAGCTTACCGGACAGGGTGAACGGTGAAGCTTTCTTT | TRBD1 | - | TRBJ1-1 | TRBV5-4 | 15
CASSFPGTSGGAGEQFF | TGCGCCAGCAGCTTCCCAGGGACTAGCGGGGGGGCAGGTGAGCAGTTCTTC | TRBD2 | - | TRBJ2-1 | TRBV5-1 | 17
CASSEDEGGKSSYNEQFF | TGTGCCAGCAGTGAAGATGAGGGCGGGAAGAGCTCCTACAATGAGCAGTTCTTC | - | - | TRBJ2-1 | TRBV25-1 | 18
CASSAGTGYPDTQYF | TGTGCCAGCAGCGCCGGGACAGGGTACCCAGATACGCAGTATTTT | TRBD1 | once | TRBJ2-3 | TRBV5-8 | 15
CASRAGGSYEQYF | TGTGCCAGCAGAGCGGGGGGGTCCTACGAGCAGTACTTC | TRBD2 | - | TRBJ2-7 | TRBV28 | 13
CASSPLVAEGGLEAFF | TGTGCCAGCAGCCCCCTAGTCGCGGAGGGAGGTCTTGAAGCTTTCTTT | - | - | TRBJ1-1 | TRBV13 | 16
CASSQELLARTYNEQFF | TGTGCCAGCAGCCAAGAACTTTTAGCCCGCACCTACAATGAGCAGTTCTTC | - | - | TRBJ2-1 | TRBV7-3 | 17
CASSLSSQGTEAFF | TGTGCCAGCAGTTTATCTAGTCAGGGAACTGAAGCTTTCTTT | - | - | TRBJ1-1 | TRBV27 | 14
CASSGRTSRGTEAFF | TGCGCCAGCAGCGGCCGGACTTCCAGGGGGACTGAAGCTTTCTTT | TRBD1 | - | TRBJ1-1 | TRBV5-1 | 15
CSANRENTEAFF | TGCAGCGCAAACAGGGAGAACACTGAAGCTTTCTTT | - | - | TRBJ1-1 | TRBV29-1 | 12
CASSFSSYEQYF | TGTGCCAGCAGCTTTTCCAGCTACGAGCAGTACTTC | - | few | TRBJ2-7 | TRBV7-2 | 12
CASSTEGQGNQPQHF | TGTGCCAGTAGTACCGAAGGACAGGGCAATCAGCCCCAGCATTTT | TRBD1 | - | TRBJ1-5 | TRBV19 | 15
CASSYPSGETQYF | TGTGCCAGCAGCTACCCTAGCGGAGAGACCCAGTACTTC | TRBD2 | - | TRBJ2-5 | TRBV7-9 | 13
CASSPDRNEKLFF | TGTGCCAGCTCACCGGACAGGAACGAAAAACTGTTTTTT | TRBD1 | - | TRBJ1-4 | TRBV18 | 13
CASSQPDRVNTEAFF | TGTGCCAGCAGCCAACCCGACAGGGTGAACACTGAAGCTTTCTTT | TRBD1 | - | TRBJ1-1 | TRBV4-2 | 15
CAWIAGASYNEQFF | TGTGCCTGGATAGCGGGGGCTTCCTACAATGAGCAGTTCTTC | TRBD2 | - | TRBJ2-1 | TRBV30 | 14
CASSFLPIWGLTGNTIYF | TGCGCCAGCAGCTTCTTACCAATTTGGGGACTCACTGGAAACACCATATATTTT | - | - | TRBJ1-3 | TRBV5-1 | 18
CASTHGNTEAFF | TGTGCCAGCACTCACGGGAACACTGAAGCTTTCTTT | - | few | TRBJ1-1 | TRBV6-5 | 12
CASSVGARTSGGNEQFF | TGTGCCAGCAGCGTAGGGGCTAGGACTAGCGGGGGCAATGAGCAGTTCTTC | TRBD2 | - | TRBJ2-1 | TRBV9 | 17
CASRSDRASNQPQHF | TGTGCCAGCAGATCGGACAGGGCCAGCAATCAGCCCCAGCATTTT | TRBD1 | - | TRBJ1-5 | TRBV2 | 15
CASSLGTANTGELFF | TGCGCCAGCAGCCTTGGGACAGCTAACACCGGGGAGCTGTTTTTT | TRBD1 | - | TRBJ2-2 | TRBV5-1 | 15
CSALLSGTVNTIYF | TGCAGCGCACTACTTTCCGGGACAGTAAACACCATATATTTT | TRBD1 | - | TRBJ1-3 | TRBV29-1 | 14
CASADRGGSYEQYF | TGTGCCAGCGCCGACAGGGGCGGCTCCTACGAGCAGTACTTC | TRBD1 | - | TRBJ2-7 | TRBV25-1 | 14
CASSPRLAGLTDTQYF | TGTGCCAGCAGTCCCAGACTAGCGGGATTGACAGATACGCAGTATTTT | TRBD2 | once | TRBJ2-3 | TRBV28 | 16
CASSWRDEQYF | TGTGCCAGCAGCTGGAGGGACGAGCAGTACTTC | - | - | TRBJ2-7 | TRBV2 | 11
CASSFPGGKDGNTIYF | TGTGCCAGCAGCTTTCCAGGGGGGAAGGATGGAAACACCATATATTTT | TRBD1 | - | TRBJ1-3 | TRBV7-9 | 16
CASSTQGTRETQYF | TGTGCCAGCAGCACACAGGGGACTAGGGAGACCCAGTACTTC | - | few | TRBJ2-5 | TRBV6-8 | 14
CASSNSGRNTNEQYF | TGTGCCAGCTCAAACAGCGGACGAAACACCAACGAGCAGTACTTC | - | once | TRBJ2-7 | TRBV18 | 15
CAWSDGLYGYTF | TGTGCCTGGAGTGACGGACTCTATGGCTACACCTTC | - | - | TRBJ1-2 | TRBV30 | 12
CASSLWLDRDHGYTF | TGTGCCAGCAGTTTATGGCTGGACAGGGACCATGGCTACACCTTC | TRBD1 | - | TRBJ1-2 | TRBV28 | 15
CASSTGSGANVLTF | TGTGCCAGCAGCACAGGAAGTGGGGCCAACGTCCTGACTTTC | - | - | TRBJ2-6 | TRBV9 | 14
CASSLQRGTLLEQYF | TGTGCCAGCAGCTTACAAAGGGGGACCCTTCTCGAGCAGTACTTC | - | - | TRBJ2-7 | TRBV7-9 | 15
CASANRAYEQYF | TGTGCCAGCGCAAACAGGGCTTACGAGCAGTACTTC | - | - | TRBJ2-7 | TRBV6-5 | 12
CASSPPGLANEKLFF | TGTGCCAGCTCACCACCGGGCTTGGCTAATGAAAAACTGTTTTTT | - | - | TRBJ1-4 | TRBV18 | 15
CASSQPGGSSYNEQFF | TGCGCCAGCAGCCAACCTGGCGGGAGCTCCTACAATGAGCAGTTCTTC | TRBD2 | few | TRBJ2-1 | TRBV4-1 | 16
CASSHRWGGRYSNQPQHF | TGTGCCAGTAGTCATCGTTGGGGAGGCCGGTATAGCAATCAGCCCCAGCATTTT | - | - | TRBJ1-5 | TRBV19 | 18
CASSPGTDLGYTF | TGCGCCAGCAGCCCTGGGACAGACCTTGGCTACACCTTC | TRBD1 | - | TRBJ1-2 | TRBV5-1 | 13
CASSWGAGGGTEAFF | TGTGCCAGCAGCTGGGGCGCGGGGGGAGGCACTGAAGCTTTCTTT | - | - | TRBJ1-1 | TRBV5-6 | 15
CASRNTGFYEQYF | TGTGCCAGCCGGAATACAGGGTTCTACGAGCAGTACTTC | - | - | TRBJ2-7 | TRBV27 | 13
CASGTAGVRETQYF | TGCGCCAGCGGAACAGCGGGAGTCCGGGAGACCCAGTACTTC | TRBD2 | - | TRBJ2-5 | TRBV5-1 | 14
CASSVVDRTEQYF | TGTGCCAGCAGCGTAGTCGACCGGACAGAGCAGTACTTC | - | once | TRBJ2-7 | TRBV9 | 13
CASSLALGREAYEQYF | TGTGCCAGCAGCTTAGCGCTGGGGCGAGAGGCCTACGAGCAGTACTTC | - | - | TRBJ2-7 | TRBV7-6 | 16
CASSYHGSANTGELFF | TGTGCCAGCAGTTACCACGGGAGCGCGAACACCGGGGAGCTGTTTTTT | - | - | TRBJ2-2 | TRBV6-5 | 16
CASSYGQSYGYTF | TGTGCCAGCAGTTACGGGCAGAGTTATGGCTACACCTTC | - | - | TRBJ1-2 | TRBV6-6 | 13
CASSFGGDTGELFF | TGCGCCAGCAGCTTTGGGGGGGACACCGGGGAGCTGTTTTTT | TRBD2 | - | TRBJ2-2 | TRBV5-1 | 14
CSVEFKHGQETQYF | TGCAGCGTTGAATTCAAGCACGGGCAAGAGACCCAGTACTTC | - | - | TRBJ2-5 | TRBV29-1 | 14
CAWRSYSVSTDTQYF | TGTGCCTGGAGGTCCTACAGTGTTAGCACAGATACGCAGTATTTT | - | - | TRBJ2-3 | TRBV30 | 15